This is a list of T cell receptor beta chains from one sample in a study of blood T cell repertoires in COVID-19. TCRdb's table, derived via immunoSEQ multiplex PCR, lists solely in-frame clones and lacks some. This repertoire shows roughly 150,000 clones, approximately 91% found once; its top ten account for roughly 5%. Sequencing was carried out using peripheral blood. These receptors were taken from a man between 18 and 35 years old with COVID-19, enrolled during active disease. Both conserved end residues are part of each CDR3. The D gene is left open where the match is weak. Clone size is stated in some rows and not others, as once, few, many or a class when expanded.

size	D	V	J	DNA	CDR3
once	.	TRBV5-1	TRBJ2-3	TGCGCCAGCAGCTTGGCCGACAGAAGCACAGATACGCAGTATTTT	CASSLADRSTDTQYF
once	.	TRBV9	TRBJ1-2	TGTGCCAGCAGCGTAGGAGTACAGGACTATGGCTACACCTTC	CASSVGVQDYGYTF
.	TRBD2	TRBV27	TRBJ2-1	TGTGCCAGCAGTTTACTAGCGGGAGGGGTTGAGCAGTTCTTC	CASSLLAGGVEQFF
.	TRBD2	TRBV14	TRBJ2-3	TGTGCCAGCAGCCACGTCCCCCCGGCGGGAGGCACAGATACGCAGTATTTT	CASSHVPPAGGTDTQYF
.	TRBD2	TRBV19	TRBJ2-7	TGTGCCAGTAGTATCGGGACGGGAGGATCCTACGAGCAGTACTTC	CASSIGTGGSYEQYF
.	.	TRBV14	TRBJ1-2	TGTGCCAGCAGCCCGGCCGCGGGGGGCTATGGCTACACCTTC	CASSPAAGGYGYTF
.	TRBD2	TRBV19	TRBJ2-7	TGTGCCAGAAACCGGACTAGCGGGATTTCCCCCGTTTTGGACGAGCAGTACTTC	CARNRTSGISPVLDEQYF
.	.	TRBV29-1	TRBJ1-1	TGCAGCGTTGAACCGAGGGGGAGGGGGAACACTGAAGCTTTCTTT	CSVEPRGRGNTEAFF
.	.	TRBV4-3	TRBJ2-3	TGCGCCAGCAGCCAAGTCGGAGGGGCATGGACAGATACGCAGTATTTT	CASSQVGGAWTDTQYF
.	.	TRBV4-3	TRBJ2-3	TGCGCCAGCAGCCGCGGTCGGCGGGCTCTCACAGATACGCAGTATTTT	CASSRGRRALTDTQYF
.	TRBD2	TRBV6-2/TRBV6-3	TRBJ2-3	TGTGCCAGCAGTTTCTTCCTAGCGGGACCCACAGATACGCAGTATTTT	CASSFFLAGPTDTQYF
.	TRBD1	TRBV10-1	TRBJ2-2	TGCGCCAGCAGCGGGACAGCGAACACCGGGGAGCTGTTTTTT	CASSGTANTGELFF
.	.	TRBV7-2	TRBJ1-3	TGTGCCAGCAGCTTATTCGGTACCGGAAACACCATATATTTT	CASSLFGTGNTIYF
once	.	TRBV19	TRBJ2-7	TGTGCCAGTAGAGGAGGGACGGAAGACTACGAGCAGTACTTC	CASRGGTEDYEQYF
.	.	TRBV7-3	TRBJ2-1	TGTGCCAGCAGCCTATCCAGTGCGGTTTACAATGAGCAGTTCTTC	CASSLSSAVYNEQFF
.	TRBD1	TRBV28	TRBJ1-2	TGTGCCAGCAGAACGGACAGGGCTTATGGCTACACCTTC	CASRTDRAYGYTF
.	TRBD1	TRBV25-1	TRBJ1-6	TGTGCCAGCAGAAAGACCGGGACAGGGGTTTCACCCCTCCACTTT	CASRKTGTGVSPLHF
.	TRBD2	TRBV7-9	TRBJ2-2	TGTGCCAGCAGCTCCCGGGGAGGGAGGGAAAACACCGGGGAGCTGTTTTTT	CASSSRGGRENTGELFF
.	.	TRBV28	TRBJ2-7	TGTGCCAGCGGCCTGAACTACGAGCAGTACTTC	CASGLNYEQYF
.	.	TRBV12-3/TRBV12-4	TRBJ1-2	TGTGCCAGCAGCCCGGGACACGCCTATGGCTACACCTTC	CASSPGHAYGYTF
.	TRBD1	TRBV5-6	TRBJ1-5	TGTGCCAGCAGCTTGGGGACAGGGACTCAGCCCCAGCATTTT	CASSLGTGTQPQHF
.	TRBD1	TRBV11-2	TRBJ1-2	TGTGCCAGCAGCCAGGACAGGGTTTGCACCTTC	CASSQDRVCTF
.	TRBD1	TRBV5-4	TRBJ1-2	TGTGCCAGCAGCTCGGGGGGGACAGGGGGCTTGAACTATGGCTACACCTTC	CASSSGGTGGLNYGYTF
.	TRBD1	TRBV7-2	TRBJ2-7	TGTGCCAGCAGCTCGGGACAGACCTACGAGCAGTACTTC	CASSSGQTYEQYF
.	.	TRBV6-2/TRBV6-3	TRBJ2-7	TGTGCCAGCAGTTACAGACGCCAGGGTGACCTACCCTACGAGCAGTACTTC	CASSYRRQGDLPYEQYF
.	TRBD1	TRBV18	TRBJ2-2	TGTGCCAGCTCACCAAGGACAGGGACGGATTCCGGGGAGCTGTTTTTT	CASSPRTGTDSGELFF
.	.	TRBV3-1/TRBV3-2	TRBJ2-1	TGTGCCAGCAGCCAAGTAAGCGGTCGCTCCTACAATGAGCAGTTCTTC	CASSQVSGRSYNEQFF
.	TRBD2	TRBV29-1	TRBJ2-1	TGCAGCGTTGTACTAGCGGGAGCATACAATGAGCAGTTCTTC	CSVVLAGAYNEQFF
.	.	TRBV20-1	TRBJ2-1	TGCAGTGCTAGTAGAGCATATTCCTACAATGAGCAGTTCTTC	CSASRAYSYNEQFF